These T cell receptor beta chains were read from a single sample in a study of cytomegalovirus exposure and HLA in healthy donors. The method was immunoSEQ multiplex PCR; TCRdb's version includes in-frame clones alone and lacks a portion of them. Among approximately 150,000 clones listed, around 79% were seen once. Sequenced material: PBMCs. Source of these receptors: a man aged 35 to 55 in good health and CMV-seropositive. The CDR3 runs from the conserved cysteine through the conserved F or W. Each record gives: J gene, clone size, V gene, D gene, CDR3 protein, CDR3 DNA. D genes are given only for firm matches. Expanded clones are given a class, and other clones once, few, many or no size at all.

TRBJ1-1 few TRBV6-5 TRBD1 CASSYWDRVNTEAFF TGTGCCAGCAGTTACTGGGACAGGGTGAACACTGAAGCTTTCTTT
TRBJ2-5 NA TRBV2 TRBD2 CASSYFPGGGGETQYF TGTGCCAGCAGTTATTTTCCGGGAGGGGGGGGAGAGACCCAGTACTTC
TRBJ2-2 NA TRBV7-9 NA CASSLSDRGPGELFF TGTGCCAGCAGCTTATCAGACCGCGGTCCCGGGGAGCTGTTTTTT
TRBJ1-2 NA TRBV19 TRBD1 CATGQNYGYTF TGTGCCACGGGACAGAACTATGGCTACACCTTC
TRBJ2-3 few TRBV4-1 TRBD2 CASSHRDYREGADTQYF TGCGCCAGCAGCCACCGGGACTACCGAGAGGGCGCAGATACGCAGTATTTT
TRBJ2-3 NA TRBV7-9 TRBD2 CASSLAGSAGGGTDTQYF TGTGCCAGCAGCTTAGCGGGTTCGGCGGGAGGCGGGACAGATACGCAGTATTTT
TRBJ2-5 NA TRBV28 NA CASMEARAQYF TGTGCCAGCATGGAAGCGCGAGCGCAGTACTTC
TRBJ2-5 NA TRBV6-5 TRBD1 CASSYLGQGRETQYF TGTGCCAGCAGTTACCTCGGACAGGGACGAGAGACCCAGTACTTC
TRBJ2-3 NA TRBV25-1 NA CASSPSDTQYF TGTGCCAGCAGTCCTAGCGATACGCAGTATTTT
TRBJ2-3 NA TRBV19 TRBD2 CATSGRVTDTQYF TGTGCCACGAGCGGGAGGGTCACAGATACGCAGTATTTT
TRBJ2-5 NA TRBV11-2 TRBD2 CASSLGLAGRPETQYF TGTGCCAGCAGCTTGGGACTAGCGGGAAGGCCAGAGACCCAGTACTTC
TRBJ1-5 NA TRBV6-6 NA CASETREGFGNQPQHF TGTGCCAGCGAAACTAGGGAGGGGTTCGGCAATCAGCCCCAGCATTTT
TRBJ2-1 NA TRBV19 TRBD2 CASGWTSGKGGRRNEQFF TGTGCCAGTGGGTGGACTAGCGGGAAGGGGGGTCGGAGGAATGAGCAGTTCTTC
TRBJ2-1 once TRBV2 TRBD2 CASSKDYRGDNEQFF TGTGCCAGCAGTAAAGACTATCGGGGGGACAATGAGCAGTTCTTC
TRBJ2-3 NA TRBV2 TRBD2 CASSALSGRRTDTQYF TGTGCCAGCAGTGCTCTGAGCGGGAGGCGCACAGATACGCAGTATTTT
TRBJ2-7 NA TRBV9 TRBD1 CASSATGAPYEQYF TGTGCCAGCAGCGCCACAGGGGCCCCCTACGAGCAGTACTTC
TRBJ2-1 NA TRBV25-1 NA CASSELYNEQFF TGTGCCAGCAGTGAACTCTACAATGAGCAGTTCTTC
TRBJ1-1 NA TRBV5-1 TRBD1 CASSLLGTGESYTEAFF TGCGCCAGCAGCCTGCTCGGGACAGGGGAAAGTTACACTGAAGCTTTCTTT
TRBJ1-2 NA TRBV4-1 NA CASSQERRGYTF TGCGCCAGCAGCCAAGAGAGGCGTGGCTACACCTTC
TRBJ2-7 NA TRBV2 NA CASSGPRVSGEQYF TGTGCCAGCAGTGGTCCCAGGGTGTCGGGTGAGCAGTACTTC
TRBJ2-7 once TRBV19 NA CASSRRGGYEQYF TGTGCCAGTAGTCGCAGGGGCGGATACGAGCAGTACTTC
TRBJ1-5 NA TRBV5-6 NA CASSLGGDSNQPQHF TGTGCCAGCAGTTTAGGGGGAGATAGCAATCAGCCCCAGCATTTT
TRBJ1-2 NA TRBV6-6 TRBD1 CASRGTGGKMDGYTF TGTGCCAGCAGGGGGACAGGGGGCAAAATGGATGGCTACACCTTC
TRBJ2-3 NA TRBV5-1 TRBD2 CASSLLAGVIADTQYF TGCGCCAGCAGCTTGCTAGCGGGAGTCATCGCAGATACGCAGTATTTT
TRBJ2-1 NA TRBV11-3 NA CASSLLANGSNEQFF TGTGCCAGCAGCCTCTTGGCCAACGGGAGCAATGAGCAGTTCTTC
TRBJ2-7 NA TRBV2 TRBD1 CASRDREDYEQYF TGTGCCAGCAGGGACAGGGAAGACTACGAGCAGTACTTC
TRBJ2-7 NA TRBV14 NA CASSPVGLGTYEQYF TGTGCCAGCAGCCCAGTAGGACTCGGGACCTACGAGCAGTACTTC
TRBJ2-2 NA TRBV19 TRBD2 CASRPSGSGELFF TGTGCCAGTAGACCTAGCGGGAGTGGGGAGCTGTTTTTT
TRBJ2-3 NA TRBV11-3 NA CASSLETYDTDTQYF TGTGCCAGCAGCTTAGAAACTTACGACACAGATACGCAGTATTTT
TRBJ2-7 NA TRBV11-3 NA CASSPTGYEQYF TGTGCCAGCAGCCCCACAGGGTACGAGCAGTACTTC
TRBJ2-7 NA TRBV5-1 TRBD2 CASSYAGGRHEQYF TGCGCCAGCAGCTACGCGGGAGGACGGCACGAGCAGTACTTC
TRBJ2-3 NA TRBV27 TRBD2 CASRLAGSDTQYF TGTGCCAGCAGATTAGCGGGGAGCGATACGCAGTATTTT
TRBJ2-6 once TRBV27 TRBD1 CASSEKDREQMGPGANVLTF TGTGCCAGCAGTGAGAAGGACAGGGAGCAGATGGGCCCTGGGGCCAACGTCCTGACTTTC
TRBJ1-2 NA TRBV14 NA CASSPGTLYGYTF TGTGCCAGCAGCCCTGGGACACTTTATGGCTACACCTTC